Shown below are 26 T cell receptor beta chains from a single sample sequenced in a study of beta chain features in type 1 diabetes. As every portion of the isolated RNA was reverse transcribed, the sequencing read expressed TCRB transcripts. TCRdb keeps only in-frame clones here, not all; method: immunoSEQ multiplex PCR. Of hundreds of thousands of clones detected, 25% to 35% appear once; the ten largest clones hold more than 0.055%. The source material was naive CD4+ T cells from blood. These receptors were taken from a man younger than 35 in good health.

V usage is TRBV27 and J usage is TRBJ2-7; D is possibly TRBD1 (6 bases). Germline loops: CDR1 MNHEY, CDR2 SMNVEV (reference sequence). This CDR3 is 13 amino acids long. The V end lost 6 bases, the J end lost 5 bases, and 14 bases lay between the germline ends. The CDR3 is CASRGQGTHEQYF. In DNA form, the CDR3 reads TGTGCCAGCAGGGGTCAGGGGACCCACGAGCAGTACTTC.

This chain uses TRBV5-1 with TRBJ2-3, with 8 bases fitting TRBD2. J lost 0 bases, V lost 1 base, and 13 bases had no gene match. Looked up from germline, CDR1 is SGHRS and CDR2 is YFSETQ. The CDR3 has 19 residues. The CDR3 nucleotides read TGCGCCAGCAGCTTGCCCAGGAGGACGACTAGCGTGAGCACAGATACGCAGTATTTT. Translating gives CASSLPRRTTSVSTDTQYF.

This clone was detected only a few times. The J gene is TRBJ2-7, the V gene TRBV7-9; D is unclear. V was trimmed by 1 base and J by 7 bases, leaving 17 bases between them. CDR1 SEHNR and CDR2 FQNEAQ come from the germline V gene (reference sequence). The CDR3 spans 15 residues. CDR3 amino acids: CASSLVVNLVEEQYF. CDR3 DNA sequence: TGTGCCAGCAGCTTAGTTGTCAACCTGGTCGAGGAGCAGTACTTC.

This clone was seen a handful of times. The chain combines TRBV5-6 with TRBJ2-4, with D unresolved. There are 16 residues in the CDR3. Trimming left V 2 bases short and J 2 bases short, with 14 bases between. Germline CDR1 SGHDT, CDR2 YYEEEE. The CDR3 sequence: CASSFVLGPSKNIQYF. CDR3 bases: TGTGCCAGCAGCTTCGTCTTAGGGCCTTCCAAAAACATTCAGTACTTC. Drawing the rest from reference TRBV5-6 and TRBJ2-4, the complete variable domain is DAGVTQSPTHLIKTRGQQVTLRCSPKSGHDTVSWYQQALGQGPQFIFQYYEEEERQRGNFPDRFSGHQFPNYSSELNVNALLLGDSALYLCASSFVLGPSKNIQYFGAGTRLSVL.

A few counts support this clone. The chain joins TRBV4-1 to TRBJ2-3, with TRBD1 as a possible D gene (5 bases). The CDR3 covers 16 residues. Germline-derived CDR1 and CDR2 are MGHRA and YSYEKL. Trimming took 4 bases from V and 3 from J, leaving 17 bases between them. Here the CDR3 DNA reads TGCGCCAGCAGCCGTTTTACAGGACGACTTACAGATACGCAGTATTTT. Amino acids: CASSRFTGRLTDTQYF.

A few counts support this clone. Here the CDR3 reads CASSQSSGLTNTEAFF. The CDR3 DNA is TGCGCCAGCAGTCAATCAAGCGGGCTGACGAACACTGAAGCTTTCTTT. The chain links TRBV23-1 to TRBJ1-1; D is unclear. TRBV23-1 qualifies as an ORF whose function is uncertain. The V gene lost 0 bases and the J gene lost 1 base, with 12 bases spanning the gap. The CDR3 runs 16 residues.

The chain joins TRBV30 to TRBJ2-3, with no clear D. The V end was cut by 4 bases, the J end by 1 base, with 12 bases between. CDR1 is GTSNPN and CDR2 is SVGIG in the germline V gene (reference sequence). The CDR3 loop spans 14 amino acids. The CDR3 here is CAWTMGRGTDTQYF. For the CDR3, the DNA is TGTGCCTGGACAATGGGAAGAGGCACAGATACGCAGTATTTT.

This rearrangement joins TRBV7-2 to TRBJ2-5; D perhaps matches TRBD1 (6 bases). CDR1 is SGHTA, CDR2 FQGNSA, per germline. Trimming left V 5 bases short and J 5 bases short, with 12 bases between. The CDR3 is 13 residues long. CDR3 loop: CASSLLRGETQYF. CDR3 DNA sequence: TGTGCCAGCAGCCTCCTAAGGGGGGAGACCCAGTACTTC.

The gene calls are TRBV30 and TRBJ1-4; D may be TRBD1 (5 bases). The length of the CDR3 is 14 residues. V dropped 7 bases and J dropped 0 bases, with 12 bases sitting between them. From germline, CDR1 is GTSNPN and CDR2 SVGIG (reference sequence). CDR3 residues: CAYRRGATNEKLFF. CDR3 nucleotides: TGTGCCTACAGGCGAGGGGCAACTAATGAAAAACTGTTTTTT.

In its sample, this clone was seen a few times. CDR3 coding DNA: TGTGCCTGGGCAGCCGGACTAGCGGTGAATGAGCAGTTCTTC. Translation: CAWAAGLAVNEQFF. J is TRBJ2-1 and V is TRBV30; TRBD2 matches 10 bases. The CDR3 is 14 residues long. Germline CDR1 is GTSNPN and CDR2 is SVGIG (reference sequence). J gave up 7 bases and V 5 bases, and 8 bases lay outside the gene matches.

This clone turned up a few times. The chain employs TRBV7-9 and TRBJ2-7; D is possibly TRBD2 (6 bases). The CDR3 loop spans 15 amino acids. Germline V gene lookup returns CDR1 SEHNR and CDR2 FQNEAQ (reference sequence). V dropped 0 bases and J dropped 3 bases, with 12 bases sitting between them. The CDR3 protein is CASSLATGEGYEQYF. The CDR3 DNA reads as TGTGCCAGCAGCTTAGCGACGGGAGAAGGCTACGAGCAGTACTTC.

The table lists this clone with a few counts. The CDR3 nucleotides read TGCGCCAGCAGCCACGGACTAGCGGGAGGGCCAGGCAAAAACATTCAGTACTTC. It codes for CASSHGLAGGPGKNIQYF. The chain carries TRBV4-1 and TRBJ2-4; TRBD2 matches 15 bases. This CDR3 is built from 18 residues. CDR1 MGHRA and CDR2 YSYEKL come from the germline V gene. The trim removed 3 bases at V and 3 bases at J, leaving 6 bases unmatched.

This clone was counted only a few times. This sample includes further DNA sequences coding for the same CDR3. V gene TRBV5-1 combines with J gene TRBJ2-6; maybe TRBD1 (5 bases). V was pared by 8 bases and J by 0 bases, with 9 bases between. The CDR3 sequence is 14 residues long. Germline values: CDR1 SGHRS, CDR2 YFSETQ. The CDR3 loop reads CASGTGSGANVLTF. In nucleotides, the CDR3 is TGCGCCAGTGGAACAGGCTCTGGGGCCAACGTCCTGACTTTC.

A few counts support this clone. The rearrangement uses TRBV21-1 and TRBJ2-7; TRBD1 was called by the table and not checked on the DNA. TRBV21-1 has pseudogene status. The CDR3 has 13 residues. The CDR3 DNA reads TGTGCCACCCTTCCCAGGGAACCCAACGAGCAGTACTTC. Translating gives CATLPREPNEQYF.

The chain has TRBV18 and TRBJ2-1; 14 nucleotides line up with TRBD2. Germline CDR1 is KGHSH and CDR2 is LQKENI. The junction had 1 base not matched to a gene; V was cut back by 3 bases and J by 9 bases. This CDR3 comprises 14 residues. The CDR3 DNA reads TGTGCCAGCTCACCGGGACTAGCGGGAGCTGAGCAGTTCTTC. As protein: CASSPGLAGAEQFF.

The V and J genes are TRBV4-2 and TRBJ2-7; 11 bases map to TRBD2. CDR1 is LGHNA, CDR2 YNFKEQ, per germline. The CDR3 consists of 15 residues. The V segment lost 6 bases and the J segment 3 bases; nucleotides outside the gene matches: 7. The CDR3 coding sequence is TGTGCCAGCAGAGAGGGACTAGCGGCAAACTACGAGCAGTACTTC. Translating it yields CASREGLAANYEQYF.

This rearrangement joins TRBV28 to TRBJ2-7; D might be TRBD1 (8 bases). The CDR3 sequence is 18 residues long. Trimming cost V 2 bases and J 7 bases, with 27 bases left between them. In germline, CDR1 is MDHEN, CDR2 SYDVKM. This CDR3 reads CASSLRFGTGQGAGEQYF. The CDR3 DNA is TGTGCCAGCAGTTTAAGGTTCGGTACAGGACAGGGAGCGGGGGAGCAGTACTTC.

This clone occurred a few times. This chain joins TRBV7-9 and TRBJ2-1; D tentatively fits TRBD1 or TRBD2 (5 bases each). This CDR3 is built from 13 residues. CDR1 is SEHNR, CDR2 FQNEAQ, per germline (reference sequence). V lost 2 bases, J lost 6 bases, and 8 bases lay in between. CDR3 nucleotide sequence: TGTGCCAGCAGCTTAATTGGGGGCAATGAGCAGTTCTTC. Translation gives CASSLIGGNEQFF.

As DNA, the CDR3 is TGTGCCAGCAGCCCGTCTGGGGAGGGAGAGACCCAGTACTTC. This encodes CASSPSGEGETQYF. V gene TRBV7-9 combines with J gene TRBJ2-5, with 7 bases identical to TRBD2. The CDR3 spans 14 residues. Per germline, CDR1 SEHNR and CDR2 FQNEAQ (reference sequence). With V trimmed by 5 bases and J by 4 bases, 7 bases remained unmatched.

The rearrangement links TRBV5-6 to TRBJ2-5; 9 nucleotides agree with TRBD1. Trimming took 4 bases from V and 4 from J; bases not matched to a gene: 2. CDR3 length: 13 residues. CDR1 and CDR2 (germline): SGHDT, YYEEEE. The CDR3 nucleotides read TGTGCCAGCAGCCAGACAGGGGGAGAGACCCAGTACTTC. The encoded protein is CASSQTGGETQYF.

V is TRBV18 and J is TRBJ2-5, with TRBD2 identical over 10 bases. CDR1 and CDR2 (germline): KGHSH, LQKENI. The CDR3 loop spans 13 amino acids. Trimming removed 4 bases from V and 5 bases from J; junction bases left unmatched: 1. CDR3 bases: TGTGCCAGCTCACTGACTAGCGGGGAGACCCAGTACTTC. Protein: CASSLTSGETQYF.

V and J are TRBV28 and TRBJ1-1, with 11 bases that match TRBD1. CDR3 size: 15 residues. V lost 2 bases and J lost 4; bases outside the gene matches: 3. Germline loops: CDR1 MDHEN, CDR2 SYDVKM. CDR3 DNA: TGTGCCAGCAGTTTAGGGACAGGGGGAGGCACTGAAGCTTTCTTT. Amino acids: CASSLGTGGGTEAFF.

The gene calls are TRBV7-2 and TRBJ2-2; D might be TRBD2 (5 bases). From germline, CDR1 is SGHTA and CDR2 FQGNSA. Trimming removed 2 bases from V and 1 base from J, with 8 bases in between. This CDR3 has 15 amino acids. DNA for the CDR3: TGTGCCAGCAGCTTACTCCGGGGGAACACCGGGGAGCTGTTTTTT. Amino acid sequence: CASSLLRGNTGELFF.

This clone was counted only a few times. The CDR3: CASSQVVSYNEQFF. In DNA, the CDR3 is TGCGCCAGCAGCCAAGTAGTCTCCTACAATGAGCAGTTCTTC. The chain employs TRBV4-3 and TRBJ2-1, with no clear D. Germline values: CDR1 LGHNA, CDR2 YSLEER. This CDR3 is 14 amino acids long. Trimming removed 1 base from V and 0 bases from J, with 4 bases in between.

J is TRBJ2-1 and V is TRBV30; 12 bases fit TRBD2. After removal of 2 bases from V and 6 bases from J, the junction contained 5 bases not matched to a gene. The CDR3 is made up of 15 amino acids. From germline, CDR1 is GTSNPN and CDR2 SVGIG (reference sequence). The CDR3 DNA follows: TGTGCCTGGAGTTTCGGACTAGCGGGAAGCAATGAGCAGTTCTTC. Its protein is CAWSFGLAGSNEQFF.

The V call is TRBV30, the J call TRBJ2-4; D is unresolved. The length of the CDR3 is 15 residues. Germline CDR1 is GTSNPN and CDR2 is SVGIG (reference sequence). Trimming removed 2 bases from V and 0 bases from J, with 11 bases in between. CDR3 region: CAWSLGILAKNIQYF. As DNA, the CDR3 is TGTGCCTGGAGTTTGGGGATCCTAGCCAAAAACATTCAGTACTTC.